This is a list of T cell receptor beta chains from one sample in a study of vaccination and CD4 T cells after COVID-19. These receptors' antigens are unknown. In TCRdb, the PCR reads were re-called with MiXCR into one record per CDR3 protein. The data contain about 19,000 distinct CDR3 sequences, roughly 64% of them seen just once; the ten biggest clones take up about 8%. Sequencing was performed on CD4+ T cells from blood, cultured in vitro. These receptors were collected from a human donor who had recovered from COVID-19. Each CDR3 is given with its conserved first and last residue. Each record gives: V gene, D gene, J gene, clone size, CDR3 DNA, CDR3 protein. The D gene is left open where the match is weak. Size is omitted from some rows. Given values are once, few, many or a class for expanded clones.

TRBV5-1	-	TRBJ2-7	-	TGCGCCAGCAGCCTGGACCACCTCTACGAGCAGTACTTC	CASSLDHLYEQYF
TRBV28	TRBD1	TRBJ2-7	few	TGTGCCAGCAGTCCCGCCGGGACAGCCTACTACGAGCAGTACTTC	CASSPAGTAYYEQYF
TRBV19	-	TRBJ2-6	few	TGTGCCAGTAAACCGGTGTCCGGGGCCAACGTCCTGACTTTC	CASKPVSGANVLTF
TRBV6-1	-	TRBJ2-7	few	TGTGCCAGCAGGGCGAGCTCCTACGAGCAGTACTTC	CASRASSYEQYF
TRBV20-1	-	TRBJ1-5	-	TGCAGTGCTAGAGGCCCCTATTACGGGGTAAATCAGCCCCAGCATTTT	CSARGPYYGVNQPQHF
TRBV27	-	TRBJ1-5	few	TGTGCCAGCAAAGGGGGGGTCCTGGCACAGCCCCAGCATTTT	CASKGGVLAQPQHF
TRBV20-1	-	TRBJ2-5	-	TGCAGTGCTCCCGACTCAGGGGAGACCCAGTACTTC	CSAPDSGETQYF
TRBV19	-	TRBJ1-5	few	TGTGCCAGTAGTATCCTTCCGGGACACGGCAATCAGCCCCAGCATTTT	CASSILPGHGNQPQHF
TRBV12-3/TRBV12-4	-	TRBJ1-2	-	TGTGCCAGCAGTTTAGGATCTGGGAGCGCCTATGGCTACACCTTC	CASSLGSGSAYGYTF
TRBV28	-	TRBJ1-2	-	TGTGCCAGCAGTTCGCTCTATGGCTACACCTTC	CASSSLYGYTF
TRBV6-2/TRBV6-3	-	TRBJ1-2	-	TGTGCCAGCAGTTACCGGGCCAGGTCGCCAGCAATCGATGGCTACACCTTC	CASSYRARSPAIDGYTF
TRBV5-1	-	TRBJ1-2	-	TGCGCCAGCAGCGTGGTGGCCGGAAGCTATGGCTACACCTTC	CASSVVAGSYGYTF
TRBV7-9	-	TRBJ2-5	-	TGTGCCAGCAGCTTGGGTCCCGCGGAGACCCAGTACTTC	CASSLGPAETQYF
TRBV11-3	-	TRBJ1-1	few	TGTGCCAGCAGCTTGACGGTGAGGGTAGGTAGAAGCACTGAAGCTTTCTTT	CASSLTVRVGRSTEAFF
TRBV7-6	TRBD2	TRBJ2-2	-	TGCGCCAGCAGCCAAGAATATTGGCGGACTAGCGGGTTAACCGGGGAGCTGTTTTTT	CASSQEYWRTSGLTGELFF
TRBV24-1	TRBD1	TRBJ1-2	-	TGTGCCACCAGCTCCGGGACAGGGAGCGGCTACACCTTC	CATSSGTGSGYTF
TRBV7-3	-	TRBJ1-6	-	TGTGCCAGCAGCTTAAACTCCCCGAATCGTAATTCACCCCTCCACTTT	CASSLNSPNRNSPLHF
TRBV20-1	-	TRBJ1-5	-	TGCAGTGCTACCTCATTGGGGTTCTCTAGCAATCAGCCCCAGCATTTT	CSATSLGFSSNQPQHF
TRBV5-1	-	TRBJ2-2	once	TGCGCCAGCAGCCTGACTGTTACCCCGTACACCGGGGAGCTGTTTTTT	CASSLTVTPYTGELFF
TRBV20-1	-	TRBJ1-1	few	TGCAGTGCTAGAGATTGGGGCAGGTACATGAACACTGAAGCTTTCTTT	CSARDWGRYMNTEAFF
TRBV15	-	TRBJ2-7	-	TGTGCCACCAGCAGAGATTTAGCGGTTCGGGAGGAGCAGTACTTC	CATSRDLAVREEQYF
TRBV6-1	-	TRBJ1-6	-	TGTGCCAGCAGTGAAAGTCACTCACCCCTCCACTTT	CASSESHSPLHF
TRBV19	-	TRBJ2-7	-	TGTGCCACCAAAAGTGGCCAGGGGAACCTATACGAGCAGTACTTC	CATKSGQGNLYEQYF
TRBV2	-	TRBJ1-1	-	TGTGCCACCAGGATCGATCTTATTACCACTGAAGCTTTCTTT	CATRIDLITTEAFF
TRBV20-1	-	TRBJ1-5	few	TGCAGTGCTGTAGCCGGCGCGTCTTCGGGTCAGCCCCAGCATTTT	CSAVAGASSGQPQHF
TRBV27	-	TRBJ1-2	few	TGTGCCAGCAGGAGGGATGGGGGTACGTGGGGCTACACCTTC	CASRRDGGTWGYTF
TRBV20-1	TRBD2	TRBJ2-7	once	TGCAGTGTTACGAACCCCGGGACTAGATACGAGCAGTACTTC	CSVTNPGTRYEQYF
TRBV11-2	-	TRBJ2-7	-	TGTGCCAGCAGCTTTCGAAGGACCTCCTACGAGCAGTACTTC	CASSFRRTSYEQYF
TRBV19	-	TRBJ2-6	few	TGTGCCAGTAGTTTTGGGGTCGGTGGGGCCAACGTCCTGACTTTC	CASSFGVGGANVLTF
TRBV7-6	-	TRBJ1-1	-	TGTGCCAGCAGCTTATATGAGAACACTGAAGCTTTCTTT	CASSLYENTEAFF
TRBV19	TRBD1	TRBJ1-1	-	TGTGCCAGTAGTGTAGGACAGGGAGTGACTGAAGCTTTCTTT	CASSVGQGVTEAFF
TRBV5-5	-	TRBJ1-2	-	TGTGCCAGCAGTCTGACAGATAACTATGGCTACACCTTC	CASSLTDNYGYTF
TRBV6-1	-	TRBJ1-2	once	TGTGCCAGCAGTAACCGAGGGGGGGCGGCGAGCTATGGCTACACCTTC	CASSNRGGAASYGYTF
TRBV7-2	-	TRBJ2-7	-	TGTGCCAGCAGCTCGCCCCGGGGGCTCTCCTACGAGCAGTACTTC	CASSSPRGLSYEQYF
TRBV2	-	TRBJ2-5	-	TGTGCCAGCAGCAGACAGGCGGTGGGAGAGACCCAGTACTTC	CASSRQAVGETQYF
TRBV15	-	TRBJ1-1	-	TGTGCCACCAGCAGACGCAACACTGAAGCTTTCTTT	CATSRRNTEAFF
TRBV19	-	TRBJ1-1	-	TGTGCCAGTTGTCTTGGGCCTGCGGGACCTGAAGCTTTCTTT	CASCLGPAGPEAFF
TRBV12-3/TRBV12-4	TRBD1	TRBJ1-6	-	TGTGCCAGCAGTTTACAGCAGGGGGATTCACCCCTCCACTTT	CASSLQQGDSPLHF
TRBV28	TRBD1	TRBJ1-5	-	TGTGCCAGCAGTCCGAGGACAGGGCGGGAACAGCCCCAGCATTTT	CASSPRTGREQPQHF
TRBV27	-	TRBJ1-6	few	TGTGCCAGCAGTTTCCTAGGCGTTTCAGGATCACCCCTCCACTTT	CASSFLGVSGSPLHF
TRBV6-1	-	TRBJ1-2	-	TGTGCCAGCAGTGAACAGGGACGGGGCTACACCTTC	CASSEQGRGYTF
TRBV20-1	-	TRBJ1-5	few	TGCAGTGCTATTAGAGGCCCGAATCAGCCCCAGCATTTT	CSAIRGPNQPQHF
TRBV10-1	-	TRBJ2-3	-	TGCGCCAGCAGCCGAGGAGATACGCAGTATTTT	CASSRGDTQYF
TRBV6-5	TRBD1	TRBJ2-5	-	TGTGCCAGCAGTTACAGGACAGGGGGCCAAGAGACCCAGTACTTC	CASSYRTGGQETQYF
TRBV30	-	TRBJ2-2	-	TGTGCCTGGAGTGTAGGGCAAAACACCGGGGAGCTGTTTTTT	CAWSVGQNTGELFF
TRBV19	TRBD2	TRBJ2-5	-	TGTGCCAGTAGTACCGGACTAGCGGGAGGGCCGGAGACCCAGTACTTC	CASSTGLAGGPETQYF
TRBV10-1	-	TRBJ1-2	-	TGCGCCAGCAGTTCCGGATCTAACTATGGCTACACCTTC	CASSSGSNYGYTF
TRBV10-3	TRBD1	TRBJ2-7	-	TGTGCCACAATATCCCCGGGACAGTACGAGCAGTACTTC	CATISPGQYEQYF
TRBV6-5	TRBD2	TRBJ2-7	-	TGTGCCAGCAGTTACAGTGCGGGAGGTTTCTCCTACGAGCAGTACTTC	CASSYSAGGFSYEQYF
TRBV18	-	TRBJ2-7	-	TGTGCCAGCTCACCACTGGACCCCTACGAGCAGTACTTC	CASSPLDPYEQYF
TRBV20-1	TRBD2	TRBJ2-2	few	TGCAGTGCTAGCCCGACGGGACTAGCGGGAGACCCCGGGGAGCTGTTTTTT	CSASPTGLAGDPGELFF
TRBV5-1	TRBD2	TRBJ2-2	-	TGCGCCAGCAGCCCGACTAGCGGGAGTGGCGGGGAGCTGTTTTTT	CASSPTSGSGGELFF
TRBV12-3/TRBV12-4	-	TRBJ2-5	-	TGTGCCAGCAGTTTAGATGGGGGGACCGAGACCCAGTACTTC	CASSLDGGTETQYF